The 24 T cell receptor beta chains below come from one sample, sequenced in a study of blood T cells in healthy people across ages. Next came a second PCR, run for about 6 to 12 cycles, which used a sample-barcoded 5' primer along with a J-beta primer mix. MiXCR, run by TCRdb on the 5' RACE reads, gives a single entry per CDR3 protein. The table lists 1,500,000 or so distinct CDR3 sequences, 59% of them singletons. Sequencing was performed on blood. Receptors originate from a man aged 18 to 35 in good health.

The V gene is TRBV5-6, the J gene TRBJ2-5; perhaps TRBD2 as D (5 bases). The tail of the sequence fits TRBJ2-7 better, so the J call may be wrong. The CDR3 loop spans 14 amino acids. The germline gives CDR1 SGHDT, CDR2 YYEEEE. The CDR3 DNA reads as TGTGCCAGCAGCTTGGTCCGGGAAGTCCACGAGCAGTACTTC. Encoded protein: CASSLVREVHEQYF.

The chain is built from TRBV20-1 and TRBJ2-7; TRBD1 or TRBD2 may be the D gene (5 bases each). Trimming removed 1 base at V and 2 bases at J, with 18 bases between. There are 16 residues in the CDR3. CDR1 and CDR2 (germline): DFQATT, SNEGSKA (reference sequence). Written as DNA, the CDR3 is TGCAGTGCTAGAGCTCCGAGGGGCCGGAGGCCCTACGAGCAGTACTTC. The encoded protein is CSARAPRGRRPYEQYF.

This clonotype was seen only a few times. The CDR3 DNA is TGTGCCAGCTCCCGGTTCGAAGAGACCCAGTACTTC. Residues: CASSRFEETQYF. The chain combines TRBV28 with TRBJ2-5, with D unclear. The germline gives CDR1 MDHEN, CDR2 SYDVKM. This CDR3 is 12 amino acids long. Trimming took 8 bases from V and 3 from J, leaving 10 bases between them.

The chain combines TRBV7-9 with TRBJ2-1; either TRBD1 or TRBD2 may fit D (6 bases each). CDR3 length: 14 amino acids. V lost 2 bases and J 9 bases, leaving 14 bases between the germline ends. In germline, CDR1 is SEHNR, CDR2 FQNEAQ (reference sequence). The CDR3 reads CASSLRTGDIEQFF. CDR3 sequence (DNA): TGTGCCAGCAGCTTAAGGACGGGGGACATTGAGCAGTTCTTC.

J is TRBJ2-2 and V is TRBV18; 7 bases line up with TRBD2. CDR1 KGHSH and CDR2 LQKENI come from the germline V gene. The CDR3 sequence is 17 residues long. J lost 4 bases, V lost 3 bases, and 11 bases had no gene match. CDR3 sequence: CASSPRTSPGGTGELFF. The CDR3 bases are TGTGCCAGCTCACCGCGGACTAGTCCAGGTGGCACCGGGGAGCTGTTTTTT.

The table lists this clonotype with a few counts. The chain joins TRBV13 to TRBJ2-5, with D tentatively TRBD1 or TRBD2 (6 bases each). The length of the CDR3 is 15 residues. Trimming cost V 5 bases and J 3 bases, with 16 bases left between them. Germline values: CDR1 PRHDT, CDR2 FYEKMQ (reference sequence). The CDR3 DNA follows: TGTGCCAGCAGCCCAATCGGGGGCGAAAAAGAGACCCAGTACTTC. Translating it yields CASSPIGGEKETQYF.

V is TRBV4-1 and J is TRBJ2-3; 9 positions agree with TRBD2. In germline, CDR1 is MGHRA, CDR2 YSYEKL. The CDR3 consists of 18 residues. After removal of 1 base from V and 1 base from J, the junction contained 9 bases not matched to a gene. The chain's CDR3 is CASSQGVWLAGRTDTQYF. DNA for the CDR3: TGCGCCAGCAGCCAAGGGGTTTGGCTAGCGGGACGCACAGATACGCAGTATTTT.

J is TRBJ2-7 and V is TRBV7-2, with TRBD2 as a possible D gene (5 bases). V lost 5 bases and J 3 bases, leaving 17 bases between the germline ends. Germline V gives CDR1 SGHTA, CDR2 FQGNSA. The CDR3 sequence is 15 residues long. CDR3 region: CASSVLPGNIYEQYF. CDR3 sequence (DNA): TGTGCCAGCAGCGTCCTCCCGGGAAACATCTACGAGCAGTACTTC.

This chain uses TRBV7-9 with TRBJ2-3, with 10 positions matching TRBD1. This CDR3 comprises 16 residues. Trimming at V came to 5 bases and at J to 4 bases, leaving 9 bases not matched to a gene. In germline, CDR1 is SEHNR, CDR2 FQNEAQ (reference sequence). As DNA, the CDR3 is TGTGCCAGCAGCCCCCCCGGGACAGGGGCGTCAGATACGCAGTATTTT. Protein: CASSPPGTGASDTQYF.

The chain couples TRBV10-3 to TRBJ2-5; 7 bases are a match to TRBD1. The CDR3 contains 14 residues. After removal of 8 bases from V and 2 bases from J, the junction contained 8 bases not matched to a gene. Germline V lookup: CDR1 ENHRY, CDR2 SYGVKD. This CDR3 reads CAIGTAFNQETQYF. The CDR3 DNA reads as TGTGCCATCGGGACAGCTTTTAATCAAGAGACCCAGTACTTC.

This clonotype was counted a single time. The chain combines TRBV20-1 with TRBJ1-1; TRBD1 is a possible D gene (6 bases). The germline V gene has CDR1 DFQATT and CDR2 SNEGSKA (reference sequence). With 3 bases removed from V and 8 bases from J, the gap between germline ends came to 10 bases. The CDR3 runs to 11 residues. This chain's CDR3 is CSARIGGEAFF. CDR3 bases: TGCAGTGCTAGGATAGGGGGAGAAGCTTTCTTT.

The chain has TRBV6-1 and TRBJ2-1; D is unresolved. V lost 4 bases and J 4 bases, leaving 5 bases between the germline ends. The CDR3 runs 12 residues. Germline CDR1 is MNHNS and CDR2 is SASEGT. The CDR3 sequence: CASSGIYNEQFF. The DNA of the CDR3 is TGTGCCAGCAGTGGGATTTACAATGAGCAGTTCTTC.

The chain combines TRBV12-3 or TRBV12-4 with TRBJ2-1; TRBD1 agrees at 9 bases. The V gene end was trimmed by 5 bases and the J gene end by 8 bases; junction bases not matched to a gene: 7. This CDR3 spans 14 amino acids. The CDR3 DNA sequence: TGTGCCAGCAGTACTGGGACAGGGAACGATGAGCAGTTCTTC. The encoded protein is CASSTGTGNDEQFF.

This clonotype is a singleton in its sample. V gene TRBV12-3 or TRBV12-4 combines with J gene TRBJ1-1; D is possibly TRBD1 (6 bases). V lost 7 bases to trimming and J lost 4 bases, with 19 bases between them. The CDR3 is made up of 15 amino acids. The CDR3 bases are TGTGCCAGCACGATAACGGCGGGGGCCGGCACTGAAGCTTTCTTT. Translation gives CASTITAGAGTEAFF.

This clonotype has just a few counts. The chain joins TRBV5-5 to TRBJ1-1; unclear D gene. This CDR3 has 14 residues. The germline CDR1 and CDR2 sequences are SGHKS and YYEKEE (reference sequence). With 4 bases removed from V and 5 bases from J, the gap between germline ends came to 15 bases. DNA for the CDR3: TGTGCCAGCAGCCGGGTGGGAGGAGAGACTGAAGCTTTCTTT. It specifies CASSRVGGETEAFF.

The chain links TRBV27 to TRBJ2-5, with TRBD2 matching 9 bases. Gene TRBJ2-7 matches the end of the DNA better, so the J call may be wrong. This CDR3 comprises 14 residues. Germline V gene lookup returns CDR1 MNHEY and CDR2 SMNVEV (reference sequence). In DNA, the CDR3 is TGTGCCAGCGGTAGCGGGAGTCGATGGAACGAGCAGTACTTC. Translating it yields CASGSGSRWNEQYF.

This chain joins TRBV25-1 and TRBJ2-2; D is unresolved. The CDR3 is 16 amino acids. Trimming took 4 bases from V and 6 from J, leaving 18 bases between them. The germline CDR1 and CDR2 sequences are MGHDK and SYGVNS. The CDR3 bases are TGTGCCAGCAGTGGTCCCGAGTGGGCCCGGGCCGGGGAGCTGTTTTTT. Translation gives CASSGPEWARAGELFF. The entire variable domain, with the rest obtained from reference TRBV25-1 and TRBJ2-2, is as follows: EADIYQTPRYLVIGTGKKITLECSQTMGHDKMYWYQQDPGMELHLIHYSYGVNSTEKGDLSSESTVSRIRTEHFPLTLESARPSHTSQYLCASSGPEWARAGELFFGEGSRLTVL.

The gene calls are TRBV20-1 and TRBJ2-1; 16 positions agree with TRBD2. From germline, CDR1 is DFQATT and CDR2 SNEGSKA (reference sequence). With 6 bases clipped from V and 5 bases from J, the junction kept 4 bases outside the gene matches. CDR3 size: 15 residues. CDR3 protein: CSARGLAGGDNEQFF. The CDR3, as DNA: TGCAGTGCCCGGGGACTAGCGGGAGGGGACAATGAGCAGTTCTTC.

CDR3 in amino acids: CASSQDLVPGYTF. The CDR3 DNA reads as TGCGCCAGCAGCCAAGATCTTGTGCCAGGCTACACCTTC. This chain connects TRBV4-1 to TRBJ1-2; unclear D gene. In germline, CDR1 is MGHRA, CDR2 YSYEKL. This CDR3 region has 13 residues. V was shortened by 0 bases and J by 8 bases, with 10 bases between the two germline ends.

The chain employs TRBV4-2 and TRBJ1-1, with D unresolved. The CDR3 is 13 amino acids. Germline V gives CDR1 LGHNA, CDR2 YNFKEQ. Trimming left V 3 bases short and J 3 bases short, with 8 bases between. CDR3: CASSQGYDTEAFF. The DNA of the CDR3 is TGTGCCAGCAGCCAGGGGTATGACACTGAAGCTTTCTTT.

V usage is TRBV20-1 and J usage is TRBJ1-5, with D tentatively TRBD1 (5 bases). Trimming took off 2 bases at V and 5 bases at J, with 13 bases between the two ends. Germline CDR1 and CDR2: DFQATT and SNEGSKA (reference sequence). This CDR3 comprises 14 residues. DNA of the CDR3: TGCAGTGCTAGATTGGCAGGGTTACATCAGCCCCAGCATTTT. It encodes CSARLAGLHQPQHF.

V and J are TRBV6-2 or TRBV6-3 and TRBJ2-4; possible D gene TRBD2, 6 bases. V was shortened by 2 bases and J by 1 base, with 15 bases between the two germline ends. CDR1 is MNHEY and CDR2 is SVGEGT in the germline V gene. There are 17 residues in the CDR3. CDR3 nucleotides: TGTGCCAGCAGTTACGCAGGGAGGCTGGAGGCCAAAAACATTCAGTACTTC. Its protein product is CASSYAGRLEAKNIQYF.

This chain uses TRBV3-1 with TRBJ1-5; the D gene is possibly TRBD1 (6 bases). Trimming pared 8 bases from V and 5 bases from J, leaving 19 bases between. The CDR3 is 15 amino acids. Germline V gives CDR1 LGHDT, CDR2 YNNKEL (reference sequence). DNA for the CDR3: TGTGCCAGCGGCGCCTCTCCGGGGGGCCATCAGCCCCAGCATTTT. Protein product: CASGASPGGHQPQHF.

This clonotype came up once. This rearrangement joins TRBV4-1 to TRBJ2-7, with TRBD2 as a possible D gene (5 bases). Trimming left V 5 bases short and J 4 bases short, with 12 bases between. CDR1 and CDR2 (germline): MGHRA, YSYEKL. The CDR3 extends over 13 amino acids. CDR3 nucleotide sequence: TGCGCCAGCAGCGGACTGCCGTGGTACGAGCAGTACTTC. As protein: CASSGLPWYEQYF.